A single sample gave rise to the 29 T cell receptor beta chains below, sequenced in a study of beta chain features in type 1 diabetes. Expressed TCRB transcripts got sequenced, as all isolated RNA was reverse transcribed. The repertoire was sequenced with immunoSEQ multiplex PCR; TCRdb's copy has only in-frame clones and lacks some. Of about 620,000 clones in the sample, about 16% were seen once. The sample comprised naive CD4+ T cells from blood. The receptor source for this set is a young man in good health.

This clone turned up a few times. J is TRBJ2-7 and V is TRBV6-1; 9 bases are shared with TRBD1. Germline V gene lookup returns CDR1 MNHNS and CDR2 SASEGT. This CDR3 has 12 residues. Trimming removed 8 bases from V and 3 bases from J; junction bases left unmatched: 2. The CDR3, as DNA: TGTGCCAGCCGACAGGGGGTCTACGAGCAGTACTTC. Its protein product is CASRQGVYEQYF.

The chain uses TRBV7-2 and TRBJ2-2; D not certain. Germline values: CDR1 SGHTA, CDR2 FQGNSA. This CDR3 region has 13 residues. Between the trimmed V and J ends, which lost 5 bases and 7 bases, there was a span of 11 bases. As DNA, the CDR3 is TGTGCCAGCAGCCCGCGCCAGCACGGGGAGCTGTTTTTT. Translated, it gives CASSPRQHGELFF.

This clone occurred a few times. The rearrangement links TRBV9 to TRBJ2-5; 13 nucleotides match TRBD2. Losses at the gene ends were 3 bases for V and 0 bases for J; bases not matched to a gene: 8. CDR1 is SGDLS, CDR2 YYNGEE, per germline. The CDR3 has 18 amino acids. DNA of the CDR3: TGTGCCAGCAGCGGAAGGACTAGCGGGAGTGCAAACCAAGAGACCCAGTACTTC. Its translation is CASSGRTSGSANQETQYF. Filled out from reference TRBV9 and TRBJ2-5, the complete variable domain reads DSGVTQTPKHLITATGQRVTLRCSPRSGDLSVYWYQQSLDQGLQFLIQYYNGEERAKGNILERFSAQQFPDLHSELNLSSLELGDSALYFCASSGRTSGSANQETQYFGPGTRLLVL.

This clone was seen only a few times. The chain employs TRBV5-1 and TRBJ1-5; D unresolved. CDR3 size: 14 residues. CDR1 and CDR2 from the germline V gene are SGHRS and YFSETQ. V lost 0 bases, J lost 7 bases, and 11 bases lay in between. The DNA of the CDR3 is TGCGCCAGCAGCTTGGAGCCTAGCAGGCAGCCCCAGCATTTT. It yields the protein CASSLEPSRQPQHF.

This clone was detected a few times. The CDR3 sequence: CASSSTYNEQFF. The DNA for the CDR3 is TGTGCCAGCAGCAGTACCTACAATGAGCAGTTCTTC. This chain joins TRBV28 and TRBJ2-1, with D unresolved. Trimming pared 6 bases from V and 2 bases from J, leaving 5 bases between. The CDR3 length is 12 residues. Germline V gene data show CDR1 as MDHEN and CDR2 as SYDVKM. The full variable domain, in which reference TRBV28 and TRBJ2-1 provide the parts outside the CDR3, is DVKVTQSSRYLVKRTGEKVFLECVQDMDHENMFWYRQDPGLGLRLIYFSYDVKMKEKGDIPEGYSVSREKKERFSLILESASTNQTSMYLCASSSTYNEQFFGPGTRLTVL.

The chain employs TRBV7-6 and TRBJ1-1; D unclear. Trimming took 5 bases from V and 1 from J, leaving 8 bases between them. Germline V CDR1 and CDR2: SGHVS, FNYEAQ. CDR3 length: 13 residues. CDR3 nucleotide sequence: TGTGCCAGCAGCAGTAACAAGAACACTGAAGCTTTCTTT. Encoded protein: CASSSNKNTEAFF.

This clone came up a few times. The chain is built from TRBV5-4 and TRBJ2-2; 9 bases match TRBD1. J gave up 2 bases and V 4 bases, and 3 bases lay outside the gene matches. CDR1 and CDR2 (germline): SGHNT, YYREEE (reference sequence). CDR3 length: 15 amino acids. CDR3 amino acids: CASSHRGLNTGELFF. CDR3 nucleotide sequence: TGTGCCAGCAGCCACAGGGGGCTTAACACCGGGGAGCTGTTTTTT.

This clone came up a few times. In DNA form, the CDR3 reads TGTGCCAGCAGCTTAAACAGCCTACAGATTTCCTCTGGAAACACCATATATTTT. Protein sequence: CASSLNSLQISSGNTIYF. J is TRBJ1-3 and V is TRBV7-2, with D unresolved. The CDR3 is made up of 18 amino acids. The V gene lost 2 bases and the J gene lost 0 bases, with 17 bases spanning the gap. Germline CDR1 and CDR2: SGHTA and FQGNSA.

This clone was seen a few times. This chain links TRBV18 with TRBJ1-3, with D possibly being TRBD1 (5 bases). V was clipped by 3 bases and J by 3 bases, with 9 bases between them. Germline CDR1 reads KGHSH; CDR2 reads LQKENI. There are 14 residues in the CDR3. The CDR3 region has the DNA TGTGCCAGCTCACCCCAGGGAGTTGGAAACACCATATATTTT. This gives the protein CASSPQGVGNTIYF.

This clone was seen a few times. The chain employs TRBV18 and TRBJ1-6, with D maybe TRBD1 (5 bases). The CDR3 is 13 amino acids. Trimming removed 3 bases at V and 9 bases at J, with 9 bases between. Germline CDR1 and CDR2: KGHSH and LQKENI. The CDR3 DNA reads as TGTGCCAGCTCACCTGAACAGGTTTCACCCCTCCACTTT. Encoded protein: CASSPEQVSPLHF.

This clone has only a few counts. The gene calls are TRBV4-2 and TRBJ2-7; tentatively, D is TRBD2 (5 bases). The germline CDR1 and CDR2 sequences are LGHNA and YNFKEQ. V was pared by 0 bases and J by 6 bases, with 9 bases between. The CDR3 is 13 residues long. CDR3 residues: CASSQDGGLEQYF. Here the CDR3 DNA reads TGTGCCAGCAGCCAAGACGGCGGGCTCGAGCAGTACTTC.

The chain combines TRBV18 with TRBJ1-4, with D unclear. The CDR3 contains 17 residues. Germline CDR1 KGHSH, CDR2 LQKENI. The V end lost 2 bases, the J end lost 5 bases, and 18 bases lay between the germline ends. Written as DNA, the CDR3 is TGTGCCAGCTCACCATCGGGAGCTGGGCAGATCAATGAAAAACTGTTTTTT. It codes for CASSPSGAGQINEKLFF.

The gene calls are TRBV5-6 and TRBJ2-2; 10 bases are a match to TRBD2. V trimming: 4 bases; J trimming: 4 bases; junction bases outside the gene matches: 7. The germline V gene encodes CDR1 SGHDT and CDR2 YYEEEE. There are 16 residues in the CDR3. CDR3 DNA: TGTGCCAGCAGCCCAATGACTAGCGGGCCCACCGGGGAGCTGTTTTTT. Translated, it gives CASSPMTSGPTGELFF. The full variable domain, completed using reference TRBV5-6 and TRBJ2-2, is DAGVTQSPTHLIKTRGQQVTLRCSPKSGHDTVSWYQQALGQGPQFIFQYYEEEERQRGNFPDRFSGHQFPNYSSELNVNALLLGDSALYLCASSPMTSGPTGELFFGEGSRLTVL.

This rearrangement joins TRBV5-4 to TRBJ2-3, with unresolved D. Per germline, CDR1 SGHNT and CDR2 YYREEE (reference sequence). This CDR3 is built from 15 residues. The germline V and J ends were trimmed by 1 base and 6 bases, with 15 bases remaining between them. DNA of the CDR3: TGTGCCAGCAGCTTGAGTAGTTCCGCGTTCGATACGCAGTATTTT. Translation gives CASSLSSSAFDTQYF.

There are a few counts of this clone. The V call is TRBV5-1, the J call TRBJ1-1; perhaps TRBD1 as D (5 bases). The CDR3 totals 12 residues. CDR1 and CDR2 from the germline V gene are SGHRS and YFSETQ. V lost 7 bases and J 3 bases, leaving 10 bases between the germline ends. CDR3 amino acids: CASHDSHTEAFF. The CDR3 DNA reads as TGCGCCAGCCACGACAGCCACACTGAAGCTTTCTTT.

The chain joins TRBV11-3 to TRBJ2-1; no clear D gene. Germline V gene sequence: CDR1 SGHNT, CDR2 YENEEA. The CDR3 has 13 residues. V was shortened by 0 bases and J by 6 bases, with 6 bases between the two germline ends. The CDR3 region is CASSLDLVNEQFF. The CDR3 bases are TGTGCCAGCAGCTTAGATCTAGTCAATGAGCAGTTCTTC.

The chain carries TRBV28 and TRBJ2-5; 8 nucleotides line up with TRBD2. CDR1 and CDR2 from the germline V gene are MDHEN and SYDVKM. The CDR3 covers 15 residues. V lost 4 bases to trimming and J lost 6 bases; unmatched junction nucleotides: 10. DNA for the CDR3: TGTGCCAGCAGTTCCCGGGGACTAGGGGACAAGACCCAGTACTTC. This translates into CASSSRGLGDKTQYF. Full variable domain (outside the CDR3, taken from reference TRBV28 and TRBJ2-5): DVKVTQSSRYLVKRTGEKVFLECVQDMDHENMFWYRQDPGLGLRLIYFSYDVKMKEKGDIPEGYSVSREKKERFSLILESASTNQTSMYLCASSSRGLGDKTQYFGPGTRLLVL.

A word on this clone: The same CDR3 arises from other DNA sequences in this sample as well. The chain couples TRBV5-4 to TRBJ2-3; TRBD1 matches 10 bases. The germline gives CDR1 SGHNT, CDR2 YYREEE (reference sequence). V dropped 3 bases and J dropped 3; count of bases not matched to a gene: 4. This CDR3 region has 15 residues. The CDR3 loop is CASSSPGQGTDTQYF. As DNA, the CDR3 is TGTGCCAGCAGCTCTCCGGGACAGGGGACAGATACGCAGTATTTT.

Many counts were recorded for this clone. The genes are TRBV23-1 and TRBJ2-7; 8 nucleotides align to TRBD1. TRBV23-1 is an ORF, and what it does is uncertain. The CDR3 runs 16 residues. Unmatched junction bases numbered 13, after V lost 2 bases and J lost 7 bases. As DNA, the CDR3 is TGCGCCAGCAGTCAACCCCCAGGACAGGGTTTGGGGGAGCAGTACTTC. It codes for CASSQPPGQGLGEQYF.

V is TRBV4-1 and J is TRBJ1-2, with D perhaps matching TRBD1 (5 bases). Germline V gives CDR1 MGHRA, CDR2 YSYEKL. This CDR3 comprises 16 residues. The V gene lost 1 base and the J gene lost 4 bases, with 16 bases spanning the gap. In DNA, the CDR3 is TGCGCCAGCAGCCAAGTAGGGACGACTCCTTCCTATGGCTACACCTTC. It is translated as CASSQVGTTPSYGYTF.

This clone appeared a few times. The chain links TRBV7-9 to TRBJ2-7; D is ambiguous. CDR3 length equals 13 residues. The V end lost 5 bases, the J end lost 0 bases, and 8 bases lay between the germline ends. Germline V gene lookup returns CDR1 SEHNR and CDR2 FQNEAQ (reference sequence). CDR3 region: CASSPSHSYEQYF. In nucleotides, the CDR3 is TGTGCCAGCAGCCCTTCCCACTCCTACGAGCAGTACTTC.

This clone occurred a few times. This chain uses TRBV2 with TRBJ2-5; 9 nucleotides align to TRBD1. CDR3 length equals 14 residues. V gave up 3 bases and J gave up 7 bases; unmatched junction bases: 6. CDR1 is SNHLY and CDR2 is FYNNEI in the germline V gene. CDR3 protein: CASSEDRGYGTQYF. CDR3 sequence (DNA): TGTGCCAGCAGTGAGGACAGGGGTTATGGGACCCAGTACTTC.

This clone was observed many times. The rearrangement joins TRBV7-2 to TRBJ2-1, with D perhaps TRBD2 (5 bases). This CDR3 comprises 12 residues. V lost 5 bases and J lost 10, with 12 bases in between. Germline V lookup: CDR1 SGHTA, CDR2 FQGNSA. The CDR3 nucleotides read TGTGCCAGCAGCCTCCTAGAGGGCGAGCAGTTCTTC. This gives the protein CASSLLEGEQFF.

This clone was seen more than once but under ten times. The chain has TRBV18 and TRBJ1-5; possibly TRBD1 for D (5 bases). This CDR3 region has 14 residues. V dropped 3 bases and J dropped 4 bases, with 10 bases sitting between them. Germline V gene lookup returns CDR1 KGHSH and CDR2 LQKENI. The CDR3 loop is CASSPMDTNQPQHF. In DNA, the CDR3 is TGTGCCAGCTCACCGATGGACACGAATCAGCCCCAGCATTTT.

This chain uses TRBV10-3 with TRBJ1-1; possibly TRBD1 for D (5 bases). The CDR3 spans 12 residues. From germline, CDR1 is ENHRY and CDR2 SYGVKD. The V end was cut by 5 bases, the J end by 3 bases, with 7 bases between. The CDR3 loop reads CAISTGDTEAFF. The CDR3 bases are TGTGCCATCAGTACGGGGGACACTGAAGCTTTCTTT.

The chain uses TRBV9 and TRBJ1-2; 7 positions agree with TRBD1. The CDR3 is 14 residues long. V was pared by 1 base and J by 4 bases, with 4 bases of the junction left unmatched. Per germline, CDR1 SGDLS and CDR2 YYNGEE. The CDR3 DNA sequence: TGTGCCAGCAGCGTACGACAGGGAATCTATGGCTACACCTTC. Protein product: CASSVRQGIYGYTF.

This clone came up a few times. The J gene is TRBJ2-3, the V gene TRBV9; 12 positions match TRBD2. Trimming took 3 bases from V and 5 from J; bases not matched to a gene: 4. CDR3 size: 15 residues. The germline gives CDR1 SGDLS, CDR2 YYNGEE. CDR3 coding DNA: TGTGCCAGCAGCGCGACTAGCGGGAGAATAGATACGCAGTATTTT. Residues: CASSATSGRIDTQYF.

In this sample, this clone turned up a few times. The chain joins TRBV9 to TRBJ2-5, with D perhaps TRBD2 (6 bases). From germline, CDR1 is SGDLS and CDR2 YYNGEE. The V end was cut by 0 bases, the J end by 2 bases, with 14 bases between. The CDR3 loop spans 16 amino acids. This CDR3 reads CASSVATGGKQETQYF. DNA of the CDR3: TGTGCCAGCAGCGTAGCTACCGGGGGAAAGCAAGAGACCCAGTACTTC.

The sample holds a few counts of this clone. The chain links TRBV4-3 to TRBJ2-7; no reliable D call. Germline V CDR1 and CDR2: LGHNA, YSLEER. The CDR3 loop spans 10 amino acids. V was pared by 0 bases and J by 6 bases, with 0 bases between. The CDR3 reads CASSQDEQYF. The CDR3 DNA sequence: TGCGCCAGCAGCCAAGACGAGCAGTACTTC.